These 15 T cell receptor beta chains were sequenced from one sample in a study of blood T cell repertoires in COVID-19. Assay: immunoSEQ multiplex PCR; the TCRdb copy retains only in-frame clones and omits some. Of some 41,000 clones listed, approximately 77% are singletons. The sequenced sample consisted of peripheral blood. The receptors shown here come from a woman in her sixties or seventies with acute or convalescent COVID-19.

The J gene is TRBJ1-2, the V gene TRBV19; D remains unclear. Germline V gives CDR1 LNHDA, CDR2 SQIVND (reference sequence). The V end lost 2 bases, the J end lost 0 bases, and 10 bases lay between the germline ends. The CDR3 consists of 15 residues. CDR3 coding DNA: TGTGCCAGTAGTATAATCAGAAGTTCTAACTATGGCTACACCTTC. Translating it yields CASSIIRSSNYGYTF.

This chain joins TRBV7-9 and TRBJ1-1; 9 bases agree with TRBD1. V lost 5 bases to trimming and J lost 4 bases; unmatched junction nucleotides: 5. The CDR3 runs to 14 residues. Germline CDR1 is SEHNR and CDR2 is FQNEAQ (reference sequence). This CDR3 reads CASSLQGAVTEAFF. The CDR3 nucleotides are TGTGCCAGCAGCCTACAGGGGGCGGTCACTGAAGCTTTCTTT.

The rearrangement uses TRBV2 and TRBJ1-4, with 7 bases identical to TRBD1. Losses at the gene ends were 4 bases for V and 3 bases for J; bases not matched to a gene: 5. Germline loops: CDR1 SNHLY, CDR2 FYNNEI. This CDR3 comprises 15 residues. The CDR3 loop is CASSVGDRANEKLFF. Here the CDR3 DNA reads TGTGCCAGCAGTGTTGGAGACAGGGCTAATGAAAAACTGTTTTTT. Supplemented by reference TRBV2 and TRBJ1-4, the full variable domain reads EPEVTQTPSHQVTQMGQEVILRCVPISNHLYFYWYRQILGQKVEFLVSFYNNEISEKSEIFDDQFSVERPDGSNFTLKIRSTKLEDSAMYFCASSVGDRANEKLFFGSGTQLSVL.

This chain links TRBV25-1 with TRBJ1-4; D perhaps matches TRBD1 (6 bases). The CDR3 extends over 15 amino acids. The ends were cut back, 3 bases at V and 8 bases at J, with 16 bases in the middle. The germline V gene has CDR1 MGHDK and CDR2 SYGVNS. The CDR3 here is CASSERGGAGEKLFF. The CDR3 DNA is TGTGCCAGCAGTGAGAGAGGGGGGGCCGGAGAAAAACTGTTTTTT.

The chain carries TRBV19 and TRBJ2-5, with D perhaps TRBD1 (6 bases). Germline lookup yields CDR1 LNHDA and CDR2 SQIVND (reference sequence). Between the trimmed V and J ends, which lost 6 bases and 5 bases, there was a span of 19 bases. CDR3 length: 15 amino acids. CDR3 loop: CASSGNRAAVETQYF. The CDR3 nucleotides are TGTGCCAGTAGCGGTAACAGGGCCGCCGTCGAGACCCAGTACTTC.

V and J are TRBV19 and TRBJ2-3; D uncertain. The CDR3 totals 11 residues. Germline lookup yields CDR1 LNHDA and CDR2 SQIVND (reference sequence). V was cut by 6 bases and J by 6 bases, with 7 bases left in between. The CDR3 sequence is CASRRGDTQYF. In DNA form, the CDR3 reads TGTGCCAGTAGGCGAGGTGATACGCAGTATTTT.

The genes are TRBV15 and TRBJ2-7; 11 positions agree with TRBD2. CDR1 and CDR2 from the germline V gene are LNHNV and YYDKDF (reference sequence). This CDR3 region has 16 residues. The V and J ends lost 1 base and 3 bases, in that order; junction bases with no gene match: 5. This CDR3 reads CATSRVGTSGFYEQYF. CDR3 in DNA: TGTGCCACCAGCAGAGTCGGGACTAGCGGCTTCTACGAGCAGTACTTC.

The chain carries TRBV6-2 or TRBV6-3 and TRBJ1-5, with D unresolved. The germline V and J ends were trimmed by 5 bases and 7 bases, with 9 bases remaining between them. The CDR3 runs 12 residues. Germline V gene sequence: CDR1 MNHEY, CDR2 SVGEGT. CDR3 nucleotides: TGTGCCAGCAGTAAGGGAGCGCAGCCCCAGCATTTT. Amino acids: CASSKGAQPQHF.

This clone has just one count. The chain joins TRBV6-4 to TRBJ2-6; TRBD2 is a possible D gene (6 bases). Germline CDR1 reads MRHNA; CDR2 reads SNTAGT. This CDR3 is 13 amino acids long. V was clipped by 11 bases and J by 0 bases, with 8 bases between them. This chain's CDR3 is CAGGISGANVLTF. The CDR3 DNA follows: TGTGCCGGAGGGATCTCTGGGGCCAACGTCCTGACTTTC.

V gene TRBV7-3 combines with J gene TRBJ2-3; D unclear. The CDR3 has 13 residues. V lost 3 bases and J 1 base, leaving 5 bases between the germline ends. Germline V gene lookup returns CDR1 SGHTA and CDR2 FQGTGA. CDR3 in amino acids: CASSFQGTDTQYF. CDR3 DNA: TGTGCCAGCAGCTTCCAGGGCACAGATACGCAGTATTTT.

This clone was seen a handful of times. This chain connects TRBV29-1 to TRBJ2-3; D is perhaps TRBD2 (5 bases). The germline CDR1 and CDR2 sequences are SQVTM and ANQGSEA. Trimming took 4 bases from V and 0 from J, leaving 14 bases between them. This CDR3 has 15 residues. CDR3 DNA: TGCAGCGTTGTAAGAGGGTCCCATAGCACAGATACGCAGTATTTT. Protein product: CSVVRGSHSTDTQYF.

The chain joins TRBV7-3 to TRBJ1-1; D possibly corresponds to TRBD1 (5 bases). V was pared by 4 bases and J by 4 bases, with 13 bases between. The CDR3 extends over 14 amino acids. Germline V CDR1 and CDR2: SGHTA, FQGTGA. The DNA of the CDR3 is TGTGCCAGCAGCTCTGCGGGGACGGGCACTGAAGCTTTCTTT. Its protein is CASSSAGTGTEAFF.

CDR3 in amino acids: CASSERRVPYNEQFF. CDR3 coding DNA: TGTGCCAGCAGTGAGCGGCGGGTTCCTTACAATGAGCAGTTCTTC. This chain uses TRBV9 with TRBJ2-1; possible D gene TRBD2, 5 bases. Germline CDR1 and CDR2: SGDLS and YYNGEE. CDR3 size: 15 residues. V lost 5 bases, J lost 4 bases, and 16 bases lay in between.

This chain joins TRBV16 and TRBJ2-3; 7 bases are shared with TRBD2. This CDR3 has 16 residues. CDR1 KGHSY and CDR2 FQNENV come from the germline V gene. The J segment lost 0 bases and the V segment lost 2 bases, leaving 5 bases of the junction unmatched. The CDR3 coding sequence is TGTGCCAGCAGCCAAAGTTATAGCGGGAGCACAGATACGCAGTATTTT. This codes for CASSQSYSGSTDTQYF. The complete variable domain, with remaining parts taken from reference TRBV16 and TRBJ2-3, reads GEEVAQTPKHLVRGEGQKAKLYCAPIKGHSYVFWYQQVLKNEFKFLISFQNENVFDETGMPKERFSAKCLPNSPCSLEIQATKLEDSAVYFCASSQSYSGSTDTQYFGPGTRLTVL.

The chain joins TRBV29-1 to TRBJ2-3; the match to TRBD1 covers 9 bases. The CDR3 length is 13 residues. Germline V CDR1 and CDR2: SQVTM, ANQGSEA. Trimming at V came to 7 bases and at J to 3 bases, leaving 5 bases not matched to a gene. CDR3 region: CSASGQGTDTQYF. CDR3 sequence (DNA): TGCAGCGCCTCTGGACAGGGGACAGATACGCAGTATTTT.